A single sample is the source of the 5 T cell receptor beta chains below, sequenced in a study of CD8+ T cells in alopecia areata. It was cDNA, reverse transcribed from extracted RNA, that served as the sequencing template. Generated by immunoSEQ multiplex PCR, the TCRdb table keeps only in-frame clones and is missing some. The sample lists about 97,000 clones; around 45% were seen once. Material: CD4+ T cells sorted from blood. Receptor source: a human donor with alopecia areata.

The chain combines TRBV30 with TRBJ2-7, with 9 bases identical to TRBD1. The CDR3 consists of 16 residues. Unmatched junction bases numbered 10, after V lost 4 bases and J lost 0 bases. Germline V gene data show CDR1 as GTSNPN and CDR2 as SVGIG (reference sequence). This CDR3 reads CAWTAQGAIRSYEQYF. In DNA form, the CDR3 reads TGTGCCTGGACCGCACAGGGGGCCATACGCTCCTACGAGCAGTACTTC.

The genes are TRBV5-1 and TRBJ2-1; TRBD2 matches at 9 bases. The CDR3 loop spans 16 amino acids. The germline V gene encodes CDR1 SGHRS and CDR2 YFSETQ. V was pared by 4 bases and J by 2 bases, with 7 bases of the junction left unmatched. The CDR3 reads CASSPDGGRAYNEQFF. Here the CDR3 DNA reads TGCGCCAGCAGCCCGGACGGCGGGAGGGCCTACAATGAGCAGTTCTTC.

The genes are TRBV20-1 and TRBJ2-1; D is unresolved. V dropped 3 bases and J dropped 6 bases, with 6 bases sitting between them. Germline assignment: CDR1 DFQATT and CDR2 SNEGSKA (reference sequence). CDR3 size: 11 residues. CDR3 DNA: TGCAGTGCTAGTCCCCCCAATGAGCAGTTCTTC. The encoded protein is CSASPPNEQFF.

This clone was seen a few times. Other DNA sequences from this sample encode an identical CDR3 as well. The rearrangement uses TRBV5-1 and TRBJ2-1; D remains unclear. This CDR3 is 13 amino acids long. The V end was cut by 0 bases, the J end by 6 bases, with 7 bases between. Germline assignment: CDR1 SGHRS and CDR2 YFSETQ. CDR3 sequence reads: CASSLVSSNEQFF. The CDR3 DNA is TGCGCCAGCAGCTTGGTTAGCTCCAATGAGCAGTTCTTC.

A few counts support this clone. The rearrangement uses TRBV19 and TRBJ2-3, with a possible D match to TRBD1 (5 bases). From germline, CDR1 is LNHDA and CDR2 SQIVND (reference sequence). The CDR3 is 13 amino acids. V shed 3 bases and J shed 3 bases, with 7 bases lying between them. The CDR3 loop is CASSITGTDTQYF. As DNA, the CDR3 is TGTGCCAGTAGTATTACAGGTACAGATACGCAGTATTTT.